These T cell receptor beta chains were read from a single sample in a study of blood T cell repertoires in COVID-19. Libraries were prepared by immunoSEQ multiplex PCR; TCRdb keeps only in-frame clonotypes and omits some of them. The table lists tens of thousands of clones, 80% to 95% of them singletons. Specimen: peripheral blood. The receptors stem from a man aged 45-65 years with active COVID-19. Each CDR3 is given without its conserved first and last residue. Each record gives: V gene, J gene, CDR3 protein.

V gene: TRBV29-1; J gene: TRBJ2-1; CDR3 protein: SVEGLAGGHFNEQF
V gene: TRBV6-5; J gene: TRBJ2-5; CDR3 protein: ASSRRVAGAKTQY
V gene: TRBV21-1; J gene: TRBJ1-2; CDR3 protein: ASSKRGGDYGYT
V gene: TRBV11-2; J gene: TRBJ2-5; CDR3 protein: ASSLGGTTQETQY
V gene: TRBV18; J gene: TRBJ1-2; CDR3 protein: ASSTGTGKTYYGYT
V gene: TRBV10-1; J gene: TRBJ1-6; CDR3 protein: ASRKTGENSPLH
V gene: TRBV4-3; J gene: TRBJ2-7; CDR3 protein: ASSRTQGEPYEQY
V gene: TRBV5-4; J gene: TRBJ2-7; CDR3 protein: ASSFIGNSVYEQY
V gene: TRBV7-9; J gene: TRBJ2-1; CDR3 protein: ASEGAGRGEKF
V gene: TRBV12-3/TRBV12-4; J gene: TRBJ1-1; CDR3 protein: ASNPRVSTEAF
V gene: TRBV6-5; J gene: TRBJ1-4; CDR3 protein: ASSGPTNEKLF
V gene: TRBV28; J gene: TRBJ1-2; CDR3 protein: ASSPPGRDGYT
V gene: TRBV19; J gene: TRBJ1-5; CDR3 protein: ASADRDANQPQH